Listed below are T cell receptor beta chains from one sample, sequenced in a study of CD4 T cells in relation to SARS-CoV-2 and coronaviruses. The antigens of these receptors remain unknown. Only in-frame clones appear in the TCRdb table, and some are missing; sequencing was by immunoSEQ multiplex PCR. The sample yields some 14,000 clones, 76% seen once. Specimen: CD4+ T cells from PBMCs, cultured in vitro. The receptors derive from a human donor in good health. Both conserved end residues are part of each CDR3. D genes are given only for firm matches. A clone size is listed for some rows: how often the clone was seen (once, few, many), or a class if it is expanded.

clone size | J gene | D gene | V gene | CDR3 protein | CDR3 DNA
. | TRBJ2-5 | TRBD1 | TRBV3-1/TRBV3-2 | CASSQPGQGPRETQYF | TGTGCCAGCAGCCAACCGGGACAGGGGCCCAGGGAGACCCAGTACTTC
. | TRBJ2-2 | . | TRBV10-3 | CAIRGLGDGFTGELFF | TGTGCCATCCGGGGACTCGGGGACGGCTTTACCGGGGAGCTGTTTTTT
. | TRBJ2-5 | TRBD2 | TRBV5-1 | CASSLGTRVGETQYF | TGCGCCAGCAGCTTGGGGACTAGAGTGGGCGAGACCCAGTACTTC
once | TRBJ2-3 | TRBD2 | TRBV6-5 | CASPRASGMVDTQYF | TGTGCCAGCCCTCGGGCTAGCGGGATGGTGGATACGCAGTATTTT
. | TRBJ2-5 | . | TRBV11-2 | CASSSPGGAGWETQYF | TGTGCCAGCAGCTCACCTGGTGGGGCTGGTTGGGAGACCCAGTACTTC
. | TRBJ2-7 | TRBD2 | TRBV7-8 | CASSLGLAGGFAYEQYF | TGTGCCAGCAGCTTAGGACTAGCGGGAGGTTTCGCCTACGAGCAGTACTTC
. | TRBJ2-1 | . | TRBV2 | CASSVLNEQFF | TGTGCCAGCAGTGTGCTAAATGAGCAGTTCTTC
. | TRBJ2-1 | . | TRBV3-1/TRBV3-2 | CASSQGGAGGNEQFF | TGTGCCAGCAGCCAAGGGGGGGCAGGGGGCAATGAGCAGTTCTTC
. | TRBJ2-2 | TRBD2 | TRBV5-1 | CASSLRRAGGGTGELFF | TGCGCCAGCAGCTTGCGCCGAGCGGGAGGAGGCACCGGGGAGCTGTTTTTT
few | TRBJ1-5 | TRBD1 | TRBV19 | CASSIRQGYSNQPQHF | TGTGCCAGTAGTATCCGACAGGGATATAGCAATCAGCCCCAGCATTTT
. | TRBJ2-2 | . | TRBV11-2 | CASSPYTESGELFF | TGTGCCAGCAGCCCTTATACGGAAAGCGGGGAGCTGTTTTTT
. | TRBJ1-5 | . | TRBV27 | CASSRNRASGNQPQHF | TGTGCCAGCAGTCGCAACCGGGCGAGCGGCAATCAGCCCCAGCATTTT
. | TRBJ1-6 | . | TRBV5-4 | CASSPGRTAHSALHF | TGTGCCAGCAGCCCAGGGAGGACCGCACATTCGGCCCTCCACTTT
few | TRBJ2-2 | . | TRBV5-4 | CASKSGRQNTGELFF | TGTGCCAGCAAATCAGGTAGACAGAACACCGGGGAGCTGTTTTTT
. | TRBJ2-7 | TRBD2 | TRBV18 | CASSPKIGLAGLYEQYF | TGTGCCAGCTCACCAAAGATAGGACTAGCGGGCCTTTACGAGCAGTACTTC
once | TRBJ2-1 | TRBD2 | TRBV3-1/TRBV3-2 | CASSQDVNSGSNEQFF | TGTGCCAGCAGCCAAGATGTTAATAGCGGGAGTAATGAGCAGTTCTTC
. | TRBJ2-4 | . | TRBV30 | CAWSGGNIQYF | TGTGCCTGGAGTGGGGGAAACATTCAGTACTTC
. | TRBJ1-4 | TRBD1 | TRBV27 | CASRQGALEKLFF | TGTGCCAGCCGACAGGGGGCGCTTGAAAAACTGTTTTTT
. | TRBJ1-1 | . | TRBV30 | CAGYHPPEAFF | TGTGCCGGGTACCACCCCCCAGAAGCTTTCTTT
few | TRBJ1-5 | . | TRBV12-3/TRBV12-4 | CASTSGGTQPQHF | TGTGCCAGCACCTCTGGGGGTACTCAGCCCCAGCATTTT
few | TRBJ1-3 | . | TRBV11-2 | CASSPDTRNTIYF | TGTGCCAGCAGCCCTGACACCAGAAACACCATATATTTT
. | TRBJ2-1 | TRBD1 | TRBV6-2/TRBV6-3 | CASSYSKGALNNEQFF | TGTGCCAGCAGTTACTCTAAGGGGGCATTAAACAATGAGCAGTTCTTC
. | TRBJ1-4 | . | TRBV14 | CASSRRGVVEEKLFF | TGTGCCAGCAGCAGGAGGGGGGTTGTGGAGGAAAAACTGTTTTTT
few | TRBJ2-3 | . | TRBV6-2/TRBV6-3 | CASSYRENPDTQYF | TGTGCCAGCAGTTACCGGGAGAACCCAGATACGCAGTATTTT
. | TRBJ1-4 | . | TRBV5-1 | CASSLESAANEKLFF | TGCGCCAGCAGCTTGGAATCCGCAGCAAATGAAAAACTGTTTTTT
. | TRBJ2-7 | . | TRBV5-1 | CASSPGQLAYEQYF | TGCGCCAGCAGCCCTGGACAGCTTGCCTACGAGCAGTACTTC
. | TRBJ1-2 | . | TRBV3-1/TRBV3-2 | CASSDRTASYGYTF | TGTGCCAGCAGTGATAGGACAGCGTCGTATGGCTACACCTTC
few | TRBJ2-1 | . | TRBV6-4 | CASSAGGPYNEQFF | TGTGCCAGCAGCGCCGGGGGGCCCTACAATGAGCAGTTCTTC
once | TRBJ2-1 | TRBD1 | TRBV5-1 | CASSPRQGRYNEQFF | TGCGCCAGCAGCCCCCGACAGGGAAGGTACAATGAGCAGTTCTTC
once | TRBJ2-1 | . | TRBV6-2/TRBV6-3 | CASSLGHPGYEQFF | TGTGCCAGCAGTTTGGGACACCCAGGGTATGAGCAGTTCTTC
once | TRBJ2-4 | . | TRBV20-1 | CSGGTGNIQYF | TGCAGTGGGGGTACAGGGAACATTCAGTACTTC
. | TRBJ2-7 | . | TRBV12-3/TRBV12-4 | CASSSEYEQYF | TGTGCCAGCAGTTCCGAATACGAGCAGTACTTC
. | TRBJ1-5 | TRBD1 | TRBV19 | CASLPRTGGSQPQHF | TGTGCCAGTTTGCCCCGGACAGGGGGCAGTCAGCCCCAGCATTTT
. | TRBJ1-4 | . | TRBV14 | CASSQGTAEKLFF | TGTGCCAGCAGCCAAGGGACAGCTGAAAAACTGTTTTTT
once | TRBJ2-7 | TRBD1 | TRBV2 | CASQGLTGGQYEQYF | TGTGCCAGCCAAGGTCTGACAGGGGGCCAGTACGAGCAGTACTTC
. | TRBJ2-7 | . | TRBV23-1 | CASTPVIEQYF | TGCGCCAGCACTCCGGTTATCGAGCAGTACTTC
medium-sized | TRBJ1-2 | . | TRBV7-9 | CASSLAGGAGYTF | TGTGCCAGCAGCTTAGCAGGGGGAGCCGGCTACACCTTC
. | TRBJ2-3 | TRBD1 | TRBV6-5 | CASTLGQGTDTQYF | TGTGCCAGCACGTTGGGACAGGGGACAGATACGCAGTATTTT
. | TRBJ1-5 | . | TRBV28 | CASTFPAGDRSGREHF | TGTGCCAGCACATTTCCCGCAGGGGACCGTAGCGGCAGGGAGCATTTT
. | TRBJ2-7 | TRBD2 | TRBV11-2 | CASSVGTSYEQYF | TGTGCCAGCAGCGTCGGGACTAGCTACGAGCAGTACTTC
few | TRBJ2-2 | . | TRBV28 | CASSSSWGSTGELFF | TGTGCCAGCAGTTCCTCGTGGGGGAGCACCGGGGAGCTGTTTTTT
. | TRBJ2-7 | . | TRBV19 | CASSIILGIAEQYF | TGTGCCAGTAGTATCATTCTAGGGATCGCTGAGCAGTACTTC
. | TRBJ1-2 | . | TRBV7-3 | CASGSQANYGYTF | TGTGCCAGCGGCTCCCAGGCTAACTATGGCTACACCTTC
. | TRBJ2-7 | TRBD1 | TRBV19 | CASGTGNYEQYF | TGTGCCAGTGGGACAGGGAACTACGAGCAGTACTTC
. | TRBJ1-6 | . | TRBV19 | CASSITANNSPLHF | TGTGCCAGTAGTATTACGGCGAATAATTCACCCCTCCACTTT
. | TRBJ2-3 | TRBD1 | TRBV10-3 | CAIRRDRALSDTQYF | TGTGCCATCAGAAGGGACAGGGCCCTATCAGATACGCAGTATTTT
. | TRBJ1-1 | . | TRBV12-3/TRBV12-4 | CASSSSQGAGAFF | TGTGCCAGCAGTTCCTCACAGGGCGCTGGAGCTTTCTTT
. | TRBJ1-5 | . | TRBV2 | CASTAHGGSGNQPQHF | TGTGCCAGCACCGCACACGGTGGGTCAGGCAATCAGCCCCAGCATTTT
. | TRBJ1-1 | . | TRBV7-2 | CASSLVVRGNTEAFF | TGTGCCAGCAGCTTAGTGGTACGGGGGAACACTGAAGCTTTCTTT
. | TRBJ2-3 | . | TRBV7-9 | CASSPNGALGTDTQYF | TGTGCCAGCAGCCCCAACGGGGCGTTGGGCACAGATACGCAGTATTTT
. | TRBJ2-5 | TRBD1 | TRBV2 | CASSRQGEETQYF | TGTGCCAGCAGCCGACAGGGGGAGGAGACCCAGTACTTC
. | TRBJ2-7 | TRBD2 | TRBV6-5 | CASSYGIAGDYEQYF | TGTGCCAGCAGTTACGGTATAGCGGGAGACTACGAGCAGTACTTC